This T cell receptor beta chain comes out of a study of blood T cell repertoires in COVID-19. This CDR3 is 11 amino acids long. V was clipped by 6 bases and J by 10 bases, with 10 bases between them. Germline-derived CDR1 and CDR2 are MDHEN and SYDVKM. Here immunoSEQ multiplex PCR was the method, and the copy in TCRdb shows in-frame clones only, minus some. The table has some 47,000 clones, 86% seen once. This TCR was recovered from an older woman with acute or convalescent COVID-19. What was sequenced was peripheral blood. The chain uses TRBV28 and TRBJ2-1; a weak D match, TRBD1 (6 bases). Written as DNA, the CDR3 is TGTGCCAGCAGACAGGGTAGGGAGCAGTTCTTC. As protein: CASRQGREQFF.